This TCR beta chain was obtained from a study of T cell responses to AZD1222 COVID-19 vaccine. The CDR3 is 13 residues long. Trimming stripped 2 bases from V and 10 bases from J, with 14 bases between. Germline V lookup: CDR1 SGHAT, CDR2 FQNNGV. Regarding the study as a whole: A mostly white British donor set with more females was recruited, and clonal diversity was possibly underestimated.

TCRdb's copy holds only in-frame clones and misses some; the assay was immunoSEQ multiplex PCR. The sample holds 150,000 to 200,000 clones, 94% seen once. For this clone: Its matching antigen is unknown.

The chain has TRBV11-2 and TRBJ1-1; D gene unclear. Sequenced material: peripheral blood, taken 28 days after the second AZD1222 dose. This sequence was found in an adult who received the AZD1222 COVID-19 vaccine. The CDR3 spells CASSLYPDPGAFF. The CDR3 region has the DNA TGTGCCAGCAGCTTATATCCGGATCCAGGAGCTTTCTTT.